This T cell receptor beta chain is drawn from a study of blood T cell repertoires in COVID-19. Study-level background: Italy, Spain and the United States were the sources of the convalescent and acute COVID-19 samples. PBMCs, B-cell-depleted T cells, or T cells provided the cDNA or gDNA that made up the material.

This CDR3 region has 19 residues. From germline, CDR1 is WSHSY and CDR2 SAAADI. With 6 bases clipped from V and 0 bases from J, the junction kept 14 bases outside the gene matches. Per the original data handling: Using reference gene primer amplification, nucleated cell counts were estimated. Profiled with immunoSEQ multiplex PCR; TCRdb holds only in-frame clones, not every one. That table supplies the V and J calls and clone size; D and trimming were determined from the DNA. The profile covers about 85,000 clones, with approximately 78% appearing a single time and 0.95% to 1.5% taken by the ten largest.

V gene TRBV10-2 combines with J gene TRBJ2-6, with TRBD1 matching over 7 bases. Sequenced input: peripheral blood. The TCR was taken from a woman of 80 years or more with acute or convalescent COVID-19. The CDR3 sequence is CASRAPPGQTLSGANVLTF. Here the CDR3 DNA reads TGCGCCAGCAGAGCTCCCCCGGGACAGACCCTCTCTGGGGCCAACGTCCTGACTTTC.